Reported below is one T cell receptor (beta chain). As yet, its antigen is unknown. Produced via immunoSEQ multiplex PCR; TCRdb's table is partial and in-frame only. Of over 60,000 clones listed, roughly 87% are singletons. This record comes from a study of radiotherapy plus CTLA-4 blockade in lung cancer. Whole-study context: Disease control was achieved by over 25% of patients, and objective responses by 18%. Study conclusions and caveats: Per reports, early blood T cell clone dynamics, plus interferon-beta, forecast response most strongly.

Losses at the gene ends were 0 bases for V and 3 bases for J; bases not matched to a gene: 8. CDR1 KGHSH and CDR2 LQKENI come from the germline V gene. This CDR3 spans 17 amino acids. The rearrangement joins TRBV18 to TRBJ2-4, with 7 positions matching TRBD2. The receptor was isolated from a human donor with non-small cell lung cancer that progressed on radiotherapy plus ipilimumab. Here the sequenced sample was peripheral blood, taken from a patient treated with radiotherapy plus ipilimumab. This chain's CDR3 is CASSPPWGGGVKNIQYF. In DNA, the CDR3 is TGTGCCAGCTCACCACCGTGGGGGGGTGGTGTCAAAAACATTCAGTACTTC.